Sequencing of this T cell receptor beta chain was carried out in a study of CD8+ T cells in alopecia areata. General study points: Higher clonality and more expanded CD8+ clones appeared in lesional than normal scalp.

The table lists this clone with many counts. Its antigen is currently unknown. Treatment indicated: oral pan-JAK inhibitor, 5-10 mg twice daily. The CDR3 contains 17 residues. The germline CDR1 and CDR2 sequences are SGDLS and YYNGEE. V lost 0 bases to trimming and J lost 0 bases; unmatched junction nucleotides: 5. Extracted RNA was reverse transcribed into cDNA, the sequencing template. Some clones are missing from TCRdb's copy, which holds only in-frame ones; the method was immunoSEQ multiplex PCR. Altogether 90,000 to 150,000 clones are present, 53% being singletons, with the ten largest covering around 0.44%.

This chain links TRBV9 with TRBJ2-3; 9 bases match TRBD2. The starting material was CD4+ T cells sorted from blood, obtained at week 4, from a patient treated with tofacitinib. This clonotype was sampled from a human donor with alopecia areata. This CDR3 reads CASSVERGARSTDTQYF. For the CDR3, the DNA is TGTGCCAGCAGCGTAGAGCGGGGGGCTCGTAGCACAGATACGCAGTATTTT.